This record concerns one T cell receptor (beta chain) sequence. Antigen specificity is unknown. These data originate in a study of T cell repertoires in cytomegalovirus infection. In the study overall: Matching HLA type, along with CMV infection, was indicated by public TCR beta signatures. Study-level points and caveats: Dominating the ex vivo response were HLA-C-restricted CMV-specific TCR beta clonotypes.

V lost 2 bases to trimming and J lost 3 bases; unmatched junction nucleotides: 7. CDR3 length: 16 residues. The germline V gene encodes CDR1 MNHEY and CDR2 SVGEGT. TCRdb re-called the reads through MiXCR, storing one row per CDR3 protein. The sample has a few hundred thousand distinct CDR3 sequences, just under 40% seen once; the top ten hold 48%. This chain uses TRBV6-2 or TRBV6-3 with TRBJ2-1; 7 bases map to TRBD2. This receptor was obtained from a human donor in good health (CMV status not recorded). Some clones in this sample may be carry-over from other donors' samples. The sequencing used cultured PBMCs, collected from culture after CMV antigen stimulation. The CDR3, as DNA: TGTGCCAGCAGTTACCGTGATAGCGGGTTCTACAATGAGCAGTTCTTC. Translation: CASSYRDSGFYNEQFF.